This T cell receptor (beta chain) stems from a study of T cell repertoires in cytomegalovirus infection. Using its own MiXCR run on the reads, TCRdb lists one record per CDR3 protein. The table shows fewer than 350,000 distinct CDR3 sequences, with under 35% occurring only once. The length of the CDR3 is 16 residues. Germline trimming cut 2 bases from V and 5 bases from J; bases unmatched to any gene: 4. Germline CDR1 and CDR2: SEHNR and FQNEAQ (reference sequence). The table lists this clonotype with a few counts. The antigen remains unidentified. The V call is TRBV7-9, the J call TRBJ1-5; 12 bases map to TRBD1. The sample consisted of cultured PBMCs, taken from culture after CMV antigen stimulation. The sequence was collected from a human donor in good health (CMV status not recorded). Some clones in this sample may be carry-over from other donors' samples. The CDR3 nucleotides read TGTGCCAGCAGCTTACAGGGACAGGGGGCTGATCAGCCCCAGCATTTT. Encoded protein: CASSLQGQGADQPQHF. Filled out from reference TRBV7-9 and TRBJ1-5, the complete variable domain reads DTGVSQNPRHKITKRGQNVTFRCDPISEHNRLYWYRQTLGQGPEFLTYFQNEAQLEKSRLLSDRFSAERPKGSFSTLEIQRTEQGDSAMYLCASSLQGQGADQPQHFGDGTRLSIL.